The rows below give T cell receptor beta chains drawn from one sample of a study of blood T cell repertoires in COVID-19. TCRdb keeps only in-frame clones here, not all; method: immunoSEQ multiplex PCR. The profile shows almost 350,000 clones, roughly 89% of them singletons. The sample taken for sequencing was peripheral blood. These receptors came from a woman aged 55-70 years with COVID-19, enrolled during active disease. CDR3s include the opening cysteine and the closing phenylalanine or tryptophan. Each record gives: D gene, V gene, clone size, J gene, CDR3 DNA, CDR3 protein. The D gene is left open where the match is weak. Not every row has a clone size; where given, it reads once, few, many or a size class.

>-|TRBV28|-|TRBJ1-1
TGTGCCAGCAGGAACTATTATCCGAACACTGAAGCTTTCTTT
CASRNYYPNTEAFF
>-|TRBV5-1|-|TRBJ2-1
TGCGCCAGCAGCTTGAATTGGCTAGGCGGGAATGAGCAGTTCTTC
CASSLNWLGGNEQFF
>-|TRBV5-4|-|TRBJ2-6
TGTGCCAGCAGCCCACAGGGCTCTGGGGCCAACGTCCTGACTTTC
CASSPQGSGANVLTF
>TRBD1|TRBV19|-|TRBJ1-2
TGTGCCAGTAGTGCCGTTACAGGGGAGTCCGGCTACACCTTC
CASSAVTGESGYTF
>TRBD2|TRBV9|-|TRBJ2-3
TGTGCCAGCAGCCCCGGCGGGGGGGCCGCAGATACGCAGTATTTT
CASSPGGGAADTQYF
>TRBD1|TRBV11-2|-|TRBJ1-2
TGTGCCAGCAGCTTCGACAGGGGTCGCGGCTACACCTTC
CASSFDRGRGYTF
>-|TRBV21-1|-|TRBJ1-2
TGTGCCAGCACCCGGACAGGGCCGGGTGGCTACACCTTC
CASTRTGPGGYTF
>-|TRBV18|-|TRBJ1-4
TGTGCCAGCTCACTCCGACAATCGGCAGGTGAAAAACTGTTTTTT
CASSLRQSAGEKLFF
>-|TRBV4-2|-|TRBJ2-5
TGTGCCAGCAGCCACCTCCTAGCAGCCCAAGAGACCCAGTACTTC
CASSHLLAAQETQYF
>TRBD1|TRBV2|-|TRBJ1-2
TGTGCCAGCAGGGTGGACAGGCGATATGGCTACACCTTC
CASRVDRRYGYTF
>-|TRBV19|-|TRBJ1-4
TGTGCCAGTAGTGCCGGACAGAGCCTTAATGAAAAACTGTTTTTT
CASSAGQSLNEKLFF
>-|TRBV15|-|TRBJ1-5
TGTGCCACCAGCAACCCAGGGTCTCGCAATCAGCCCCAGCATTTT
CATSNPGSRNQPQHF
>TRBD1|TRBV27|-|TRBJ2-7
TGTGCCAGCCACCCTGCTGCTTGGACAGGGGGGTACGAGCAGTACTTC
CASHPAAWTGGYEQYF
>TRBD2|TRBV5-1|-|TRBJ2-3
TGCGCCAGCAGCTTGTTCGGGACTAGCGGTCCCCTAACTTCGGCAGATACGCAGTATTTT
CASSLFGTSGPLTSADTQYF
>-|TRBV5-5|-|TRBJ1-1
TGTGCCAGCAGCCCCCTCGCGGGGGGCTCAGACACTGAAGCTTTCTTT
CASSPLAGGSDTEAFF
>-|TRBV19|-|TRBJ2-1
TGTGCCAGTAGTACGCGTCACGGGGACTTCAATGAGCAGTTCTTC
CASSTRHGDFNEQFF
>TRBD1|TRBV7-9|once|TRBJ1-1
TGTGCCAGCAGCCAGGACAGGGGCCTAATGAACACTGAAGCTTTCTTT
CASSQDRGLMNTEAFF
>-|TRBV5-4|-|TRBJ2-1
TGTGCCAGCAGCCCCAGGTCCGCGAGCTCCTACAATGAGCAGTTCTTC
CASSPRSASSYNEQFF
>-|TRBV19|-|TRBJ1-2
TGTGCCAGTACCCCAGCCCCACCGGGACTCAGGAGGGATGGCTACACCTTC
CASTPAPPGLRRDGYTF
>TRBD1|TRBV18|-|TRBJ1-1
TGTGCCAGCTCAAACAGGGGGCAGGACACTGAAGCTTTCTTT
CASSNRGQDTEAFF
>-|TRBV19|few|TRBJ1-1
TGTGCCAGCCGCGAGGGATTACTGAACACTGAAGCTTTCTTT
CASREGLLNTEAFF
>TRBD2|TRBV6-5|-|TRBJ2-7
TGTGCCAGCATCGGGGGGGGCTGGGGCGAGCAGTACTTC
CASIGGGWGEQYF
>-|TRBV4-1|-|TRBJ1-3
TGCGCCAGCAGCCCTGGGACAACTGGAAACACCATATATTTT
CASSPGTTGNTIYF
>-|TRBV14|-|TRBJ1-2
TGTGCCAGCAGCCAGAACACCTATGGCTACACCTTC
CASSQNTYGYTF
>TRBD2|TRBV9|-|TRBJ2-3
TGTGCCAGCAGCCCCCGACTAGCGGGGCCCCGGGGCACAGATACGCAGTATTTT
CASSPRLAGPRGTDTQYF
>-|TRBV28|once|TRBJ2-5
TGTGCCAGCAGACCTACCTCAGGGGAAGAGACCCAGTACTTC
CASRPTSGEETQYF
>-|TRBV3-1/TRBV3-2|-|TRBJ1-1
TGTGCCAGCAGCGCGGGACGGCTAGCTTTCTTT
CASSAGRLAFF
>TRBD1|TRBV6-5|-|TRBJ2-5
TGTGCCAGCAGTCTAGGGGGCTACCAAGAGACCCAGTACTTC
CASSLGGYQETQYF
>-|TRBV6-5|-|TRBJ1-4
TGTGCCAGTGCCTTGGGGGGGATTAATGAAAAACTGTTTTTT
CASALGGINEKLFF
>-|TRBV2|-|TRBJ1-5
TGTGCCAGCAGTTTGGAAGGGAGCCAGCATTTT
CASSLEGSQHF
>TRBD1|TRBV7-9|few|TRBJ2-2
TGTGCCAGCAGCCCAGTATCGGGACAGGGGTCCGGGGAGCTGTTTTTT
CASSPVSGQGSGELFF
>-|TRBV7-2|-|TRBJ1-5
TGTGCCAGCAGCTCGGTCCATACCCGGCCCCAGCATTTT
CASSSVHTRPQHF
>-|TRBV19|-|TRBJ2-7
TGTGCCAGTAGTCCAGGGATATCCTACGAGCAGTACTTC
CASSPGISYEQYF
>-|TRBV4-1|-|TRBJ2-5
TGCGCCAGCAGCCGTATTTCCGGCCAAGAGACCCAGTACTTC
CASSRISGQETQYF